The 27 T cell receptor beta chains listed next were all sequenced from one sample in a study of T cells in localized non-small cell lung cancer. Data came from immunoSEQ multiplex PCR; TCRdb stores just in-frame clones and leaves some out. Among about 41,000 clones, about 88% were seen once, and the ten largest hold about 2.6%. Sequencing was performed on peripheral blood, taken before any cancer treatment. The receptors here all came from a female donor at least 60 years old with stage I squamous cell lung carcinoma.

The rearrangement links TRBV5-8 to TRBJ2-5; D may be TRBD1 (6 bases). CDR1 SGHTS and CDR2 YDEGEE come from the germline V gene. V was shortened by 2 bases and J by 5 bases, with 13 bases between the two germline ends. This CDR3 contains 14 residues. The CDR3 region is CASSFSGTSETQYF. Here the CDR3 DNA reads TGTGCCAGCAGCTTTTCTGGGACATCGGAGACCCAGTACTTC. Full variable domain (remainder filled in from reference TRBV5-8 and TRBJ2-5): EAGVTQSPTHLIKTRGQQATLRCSPISGHTSVYWYQQALGLGLQFLLWYDEGEERNRGNFPPRFSGRQFPNYSSELNVNALELEDSALYLCASSFSGTSETQYFGPGTRLLVL.

This sequence joins TRBV7-6 and TRBJ2-5, with no clear D. V was cut by 2 bases and J by 5 bases, with 12 bases left in between. This CDR3 is 14 amino acids long. Germline loops: CDR1 SGHVS, CDR2 FNYEAQ. This chain's CDR3 is CASSLYSDSETQYF. CDR3 sequence (DNA): TGTGCCAGCAGCTTATATTCAGATTCGGAGACCCAGTACTTC.

The chain is built from TRBV6-5 and TRBJ1-3, with D uncertain. The CDR3 covers 16 residues. V lost 0 bases and J 0 bases, leaving 9 bases between the germline ends. The germline V gene encodes CDR1 MNHEY and CDR2 SVGAGI. The chain's CDR3 is CASSYSSQISGNTIYF. CDR3 DNA sequence: TGTGCCAGCAGTTACTCCTCACAGATCTCTGGAAACACCATATATTTT.

The J gene is TRBJ2-3, the V gene TRBV9; 9 bases are shared with TRBD2. Germline lookup yields CDR1 SGDLS and CDR2 YYNGEE. J lost 3 bases, V lost 4 bases, and 6 bases had no gene match. The CDR3 extends over 15 amino acids. The CDR3 DNA follows: TGTGCCAGCAGCCCCCCTGGACTAGCGACAGATACGCAGTATTTT. Translated, it gives CASSPPGLATDTQYF.

The J gene is TRBJ2-5, the V gene TRBV5-1; 9 bases agree with TRBD2. Germline CDR1 is SGHRS and CDR2 is YFSETQ. V lost 4 bases to trimming and J lost 4 bases; unmatched junction nucleotides: 20. CDR3 length: 19 amino acids. This CDR3 is CASSPKTGASGIGVETQYF. Written as DNA, the CDR3 is TGCGCCAGCAGCCCCAAAACGGGTGCTAGCGGGATAGGGGTAGAGACCCAGTACTTC. Filled out from reference TRBV5-1 and TRBJ2-5, the complete variable domain reads KAGVTQTPRYLIKTRGQQVTLSCSPISGHRSVSWYQQTPGQGLQFLFEYFSETQRNKGNFPGRFSGRQFSNSRSEMNVSTLELGDSALYLCASSPKTGASGIGVETQYFGPGTRLLVL.

The chain combines TRBV7-7 with TRBJ2-5; D gene uncertain. Per germline, CDR1 SSHAT and CDR2 FNYEAQ (reference sequence). The CDR3 length is 16 residues. Trimming stripped 5 bases from V and 3 bases from J, with 19 bases between. CDR3 sequence (DNA): TGTGCCAGCAGCCTTAGCCCCCAGGTTTATAAAGAGACCCAGTACTTC. This sequence encodes CASSLSPQVYKETQYF.

This rearrangement joins TRBV10-3 to TRBJ2-7; D perhaps matches TRBD2 (5 bases). This CDR3 spans 13 amino acids. V lost 7 bases and J 5 bases, leaving 15 bases between the germline ends. From germline, CDR1 is ENHRY and CDR2 SYGVKD. CDR3 sequence reads: CAINPGVIDEQYF. CDR3 sequence (DNA): TGTGCCATCAATCCCGGGGTTATCGACGAGCAGTACTTC.

This chain connects TRBV13 to TRBJ2-3, with 8 nucleotides matching TRBD2. The CDR3 is made up of 15 amino acids. With 4 bases clipped from V and 4 bases from J, the junction kept 7 bases outside the gene matches. Germline CDR1 reads PRHDT; CDR2 reads FYEKMQ (reference sequence). The CDR3 reads CASSSTAGVSDTQYF. As DNA, the CDR3 is TGTGCCAGCAGCTCCACAGCGGGAGTTTCAGATACGCAGTATTTT.

The V call is TRBV18, the J call TRBJ1-4, with D possibly matching TRBD1 (6 bases). The ends were cut back, 6 bases at V and 8 bases at J, with 16 bases in the middle. The CDR3 contains 14 residues. Germline CDR1 KGHSH, CDR2 LQKENI. CDR3 sequence: CASSRQAGREKLFF. CDR3 nucleotides: TGTGCCAGCTCGCGACAGGCCGGACGGGAAAAACTGTTTTTT.

The V call is TRBV5-1, the J call TRBJ2-5; D is unclear. V shed 3 bases and J shed 5 bases, with 8 bases lying between them. The CDR3 contains 12 residues. Germline values: CDR1 SGHRS, CDR2 YFSETQ. The CDR3 protein is CASSYFEETQYF. In DNA, the CDR3 is TGCGCCAGCAGCTATTTTGAGGAGACCCAGTACTTC. The entire variable domain, with the rest obtained from reference TRBV5-1 and TRBJ2-5, is as follows: KAGVTQTPRYLIKTRGQQVTLSCSPISGHRSVSWYQQTPGQGLQFLFEYFSETQRNKGNFPGRFSGRQFSNSRSEMNVSTLELGDSALYLCASSYFEETQYFGPGTRLLVL.

This sequence joins TRBV5-6 and TRBJ2-6; D remains unclear. V was cut by 6 bases and J by 1 base, with 8 bases left in between. Germline values: CDR1 SGHDT, CDR2 YYEEEE. This CDR3 has 14 residues. DNA of the CDR3: TGTGCCAGCAACCTCCCGTCTGGGGCCAACGTCCTGACTTTC. Translation: CASNLPSGANVLTF. The full variable domain, its missing parts supplied by reference TRBV5-6 and TRBJ2-6, is DAGVTQSPTHLIKTRGQQVTLRCSPKSGHDTVSWYQQALGQGPQFIFQYYEEEERQRGNFPDRFSGHQFPNYSSELNVNALLLGDSALYLCASNLPSGANVLTFGAGSRLTVL.

J is TRBJ2-1 and V is TRBV4-3; TRBD1 is a possible D gene (6 bases). V was trimmed by 4 bases and J by 8 bases, leaving 15 bases between them. In germline, CDR1 is LGHNA, CDR2 YSLEER. CDR3 length: 14 amino acids. The CDR3 nucleotides are TGCGCCAGCAGCCCGCAAGGACAGATCCATGAGCAGTTCTTC. This gives the protein CASSPQGQIHEQFF.

The V gene is TRBV15, the J gene TRBJ2-3, with 11 bases that match TRBD1. Germline V gene lookup returns CDR1 LNHNV and CDR2 YYDKDF (reference sequence). The J segment lost 4 bases and the V segment lost 8 bases, leaving 11 bases of the junction unmatched. This CDR3 region has 16 residues. The CDR3 nucleotides are TGTGCCACCCGGGCGGGACAGGGGGTCGGGTCAGATACGCAGTATTTT. This translates into CATRAGQGVGSDTQYF.

The chain couples TRBV28 to TRBJ1-5; 8 positions agree with TRBD1. With 8 bases clipped from V and 3 bases from J, the junction kept 6 bases outside the gene matches. CDR3 size: 14 residues. Germline CDR1 reads MDHEN; CDR2 reads SYDVKM. CDR3 amino acids: CASHRGTNNQPQHF. DNA for the CDR3: TGTGCCAGCCACAGGGGGACTAACAATCAGCCCCAGCATTTT.

The CDR3 is CAWSVVRSSYNEQFF. CDR3 nucleotide sequence: TGTGCCTGGAGTGTAGTGAGGAGCTCCTACAATGAGCAGTTCTTC. The V call is TRBV30, the J call TRBJ2-1; D call uncertain. The V end lost 0 bases, the J end lost 0 bases, and 9 bases lay between the germline ends. Germline V gives CDR1 GTSNPN, CDR2 SVGIG (reference sequence). The CDR3 extends over 15 amino acids.

The chain employs TRBV7-3 and TRBJ2-5; maybe TRBD2 (5 bases). The V and J ends lost 5 bases and 2 bases respectively, with 9 bases between them. The CDR3 sequence is 13 residues long. Germline V CDR1 and CDR2: SGHTA, FQGTGA. CDR3 in amino acids: CASSPRTQETQYF. CDR3 nucleotide sequence: TGTGCCAGCAGCCCCCGGACTCAAGAGACCCAGTACTTC.

In regard to this clone: Sequence at one end of the junction differs from germline and may be a read error. The genes are TRBV6-5 and TRBJ2-1; TRBD1 might be the D (5 bases). The CDR3 runs 14 residues. CDR1 and CDR2 (germline): MNHEY, SVGAGI. Here the CDR3 reads CACSLQETYNEQFF. The CDR3 DNA reads TGTGCCTGCAGTCTACAGGAGACCTACAATGAGCAGTTCTTC.

The chain employs TRBV10-1 and TRBJ2-5; 9 positions agree with TRBD1. The CDR3 consists of 15 residues. V shed 6 bases, J shed 5 bases, and the junction held 10 bases outside the gene matches. Germline-derived CDR1 and CDR2 are WNHNN and SYGVQD (reference sequence). The CDR3 DNA sequence: TGCGCCAGCAGCGGACAGGGGCGCCCTCAGGAGACCCAGTACTTC. This sequence encodes CASSGQGRPQETQYF.

This clone was counted only a few times. The chain employs TRBV9 and TRBJ2-3; no firm D call. The CDR3 runs to 15 residues. Between the trimmed V and J ends, which lost 2 bases and 1 base, there was a span of 11 bases. Germline values: CDR1 SGDLS, CDR2 YYNGEE. The CDR3 DNA reads TGTGCCAGCAGCGTTAAGAGTAGGGGCACAGATACGCAGTATTTT. Its protein product is CASSVKSRGTDTQYF. Complete variable domain (other parts from reference TRBV9 and TRBJ2-3): DSGVTQTPKHLITATGQRVTLRCSPRSGDLSVYWYQQSLDQGLQFLIQYYNGEERAKGNILERFSAQQFPDLHSELNLSSLELGDSALYFCASSVKSRGTDTQYFGPGTRLTVL.

V is TRBV7-2 and J is TRBJ2-3; 13 nucleotides line up with TRBD2. V lost 5 bases, J lost 4 bases, and 9 bases stayed unmatched. The CDR3 is 17 amino acids. CDR1 and CDR2 (germline): SGHTA, FQGNSA. The CDR3 DNA reads as TGTGCCAGCAGCAGCCGGACTAGCGGGAGAATTTCAGATACGCAGTATTTT. It specifies CASSSRTSGRISDTQYF. Full variable domain (outside the CDR3, taken from reference TRBV7-2 and TRBJ2-3): GAGVSQSPSNKVTEKGKDVELRCDPISGHTALYWYRQSLGQGLEFLIYFQGNSAPDKSGLPSDRFSAERTGGSVSTLTIQRTQQEDSAVYLCASSSRTSGRISDTQYFGPGTRLTVL.

This chain links TRBV30 with TRBJ2-2; 7 bases are shared with TRBD1. Germline V gives CDR1 GTSNPN, CDR2 SVGIG (reference sequence). This CDR3 has 14 amino acids. The V and J ends lost 3 bases and 7 bases, in that order; junction bases with no gene match: 8. The CDR3 region has the DNA TGTGCCTGGAGGTGGACAGGAGGAAGCGGGGAGCTGTTTTTT. This codes for CAWRWTGGSGELFF.

The rearrangement links TRBV27 to TRBJ2-1, with 8 positions matching TRBD1. Germline V lookup: CDR1 MNHEY, CDR2 SMNVEV (reference sequence). This CDR3 is 18 amino acids long. V gave up 3 bases and J gave up 0 bases; unmatched junction bases: 10. The CDR3 sequence: CASSFGQGGAFSYNEQFF. Here the CDR3 DNA reads TGTGCCAGCAGTTTTGGACAGGGAGGCGCCTTCTCCTACAATGAGCAGTTCTTC.

The chain recombines TRBV6-1 with TRBJ2-1; no definite D call. This CDR3 spans 12 amino acids. The germline V gene encodes CDR1 MNHNS and CDR2 SASEGT. V was cut by 8 bases and J by 5 bases, with 10 bases left in between. CDR3 amino acids: CASGPNNNEQFF. CDR3 nucleotide sequence: TGTGCCAGCGGCCCGAATAACAATGAGCAGTTCTTC.

The chain has TRBV6-1 and TRBJ2-3; TRBD2 agrees at 9 bases. J gave up 2 bases and V 1 base, and 4 bases lay outside the gene matches. Germline loops: CDR1 MNHNS, CDR2 SASEGT. The length of the CDR3 is 16 residues. Here the CDR3 reads CASSEGLAAFTDTQYF. The DNA of the CDR3 is TGTGCCAGCAGTGAAGGACTAGCGGCTTTCACAGATACGCAGTATTTT.

The chain links TRBV7-2 to TRBJ2-7; D may be TRBD1 or TRBD2 (5 bases each). V dropped 5 bases and J dropped 3 bases, with 17 bases sitting between them. Per germline, CDR1 SGHTA and CDR2 FQGNSA. The CDR3 is made up of 15 amino acids. This CDR3 is CASSQNRGAHYEQYF. CDR3 nucleotides: TGTGCCAGCAGCCAGAACCGAGGGGCACACTACGAGCAGTACTTC.

The chain has TRBV29-1 and TRBJ2-1; 10 nucleotides align to TRBD1. From germline, CDR1 is SQVTM and CDR2 ANQGSEA. The trim removed 6 bases at V and 3 bases at J, leaving 5 bases unmatched. The CDR3 is made up of 14 amino acids. The CDR3 bases are TGCAGCGTGACGGACAGGGGGGGCTACAATGAGCAGTTCTTC. Translation gives CSVTDRGGYNEQFF.

The chain combines TRBV4-1 with TRBJ1-3, with D perhaps matching TRBD1 (5 bases). The CDR3 is 16 amino acids. Germline CDR1 is MGHRA and CDR2 is YSYEKL. Deletions cut 4 bases from V and 0 bases from J, with 13 bases between. The CDR3: CASSRPGRSSGNTIYF. CDR3 sequence (DNA): TGCGCCAGCAGCCGACCGGGACGGAGCTCTGGAAACACCATATATTTT.